The 7 T cell receptor beta chains below were found in one sample sequenced in a study of T-cell reconstitution after alpha-beta-depleted transplantation in children. A library of TCRbeta sequences, prepared with unique molecular identifiers, was generated. Each CDR3 protein is one row after TCRdb ran MiXCR on the PCR reads. The sample lists some 200,000 distinct CDR3 sequences, 6.6% seen once, with approximately 5.7% in the top ten. This specimen consisted of PBMCs, obtained before TCRalphabeta/CD19-depleted stem cell transplant. These receptors all stem from a boy aged 2 to 10 with acute lymphoblastic leukemia, due to receive a stem cell transplant.

This clonotype has at least ten counts. The chain joins TRBV12-3 or TRBV12-4 to TRBJ2-1, with D unresolved. V was trimmed by 6 bases and J by 7 bases, leaving 10 bases between them. CDR3 length: 12 residues. The CDR3 loop reads CASSPDLNEQFF. The CDR3 nucleotides read TGTGCCAGCAGCCCCGACTTGAATGAGCAGTTCTTC.

The rearrangement uses TRBV2 and TRBJ2-3, with 7 positions matching TRBD1. The CDR3 has 15 amino acids. Germline V gene sequence: CDR1 SNHLY, CDR2 FYNNEI. Germline trimming cut 1 base from V and 2 bases from J; bases unmatched to any gene: 3. CDR3 in amino acids: CASSEDRGATDTQYF. CDR3 coding DNA: TGTGCCAGCAGTGAAGACAGGGGAGCCACAGATACGCAGTATTTT.

This clonotype was seen ten or more times. The chain is built from TRBV28 and TRBJ1-4; D gene ambiguous. The CDR3 totals 12 residues. The germline gives CDR1 MDHEN, CDR2 SYDVKM. V was trimmed by 6 bases and J by 10 bases, leaving 12 bases between them. This CDR3 reads CASSQTGGKLFF. The CDR3 DNA follows: TGTGCCAGCAGCCAAACCGGTGGAAAACTGTTTTTT.

This clonotype was seen repeatedly, ten times or more. This rearrangement joins TRBV7-2 to TRBJ2-3; D unclear. Trimming stripped 0 bases from V and 10 bases from J, with 14 bases between. This CDR3 spans 14 amino acids. In germline, CDR1 is SGHTA, CDR2 FQGNSA. The CDR3 sequence: CASSLAGNKGSQYF. The DNA for the CDR3 is TGTGCCAGCAGCTTAGCAGGGAACAAAGGGTCGCAGTATTTT.

This clonotype was counted only a few times. The CDR3 here is CASRAPVSYQETQYF. The CDR3 nucleotides read TGTGCCAGCAGGGCGCCAGTATCGTACCAAGAGACCCAGTACTTC. The chain is built from TRBV11-2 and TRBJ2-5; no clear D gene. CDR3 length: 15 amino acids. In germline, CDR1 is SGHAT, CDR2 FQNNGV. V was clipped by 6 bases and J by 0 bases, with 14 bases between them. Looking up the rest from reference TRBV11-2 and TRBJ2-5 gives the full variable domain: EAGVAQSPRYKIIEKRQSVAFWCNPISGHATLYWYQQILGQGPKLLIQFQNNGVVDDSQLPKDRFSAERLKGVDSTLKIQPAKLEDSAVYLCASRAPVSYQETQYFGPGTRLLVL.

This clonotype was counted many times. The V gene is TRBV28, the J gene TRBJ2-7; D is ambiguous. The germline gives CDR1 MDHEN, CDR2 SYDVKM. The CDR3 is made up of 12 amino acids. The V end was cut by 3 bases, the J end by 5 bases, with 8 bases between. DNA for the CDR3: TGTGCCAGCAGTTTTACCGGAGACGAGCAGTACTTC. Protein product: CASSFTGDEQYF.

V and J are TRBV6-5 and TRBJ1-1, with 7 bases lining up with TRBD1. Germline V CDR1 and CDR2: MNHEY, SVGAGI. This CDR3 is built from 17 residues. V lost 0 bases, J lost 5 bases, and 12 bases stayed unmatched. CDR3: CASSYSGTASHGTEAFF. DNA of the CDR3: TGTGCCAGCAGTTACTCCGGGACAGCCTCCCACGGTACTGAAGCTTTCTTT.